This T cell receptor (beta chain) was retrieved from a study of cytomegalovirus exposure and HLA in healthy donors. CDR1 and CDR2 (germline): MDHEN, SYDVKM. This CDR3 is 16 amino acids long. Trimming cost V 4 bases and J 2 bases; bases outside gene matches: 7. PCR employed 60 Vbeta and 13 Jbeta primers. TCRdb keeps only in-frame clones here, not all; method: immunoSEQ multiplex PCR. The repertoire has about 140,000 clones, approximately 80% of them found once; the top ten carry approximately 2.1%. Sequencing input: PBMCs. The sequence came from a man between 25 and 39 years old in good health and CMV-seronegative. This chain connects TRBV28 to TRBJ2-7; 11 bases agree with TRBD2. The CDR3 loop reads CASSSSGTSGTYEQYF. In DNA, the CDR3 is TGTGCCAGCAGTTCCTCAGGGACTAGCGGAACCTACGAGCAGTACTTC.